The 19 T cell receptor beta chains listed next were all sequenced from one sample in a study of T cells in tuberculosis. The table came from immunoSEQ multiplex PCR; TCRdb's copy has only in-frame clones and leaves some out. Of around 29,000 clones listed, more than 80% are singletons. Sequenced sample: PBMCs. These receptors were collected from a donor aged 10-29 years with latent tuberculosis or without tuberculosis infection.

The chain joins TRBV4-2 to TRBJ2-7, with TRBD2 matching over 10 bases. The CDR3 sequence is 14 residues long. Trimming at V came to 6 bases and at J to 2 bases, leaving 4 bases not matched to a gene. Germline loops: CDR1 LGHNA, CDR2 YNFKEQ. In DNA form, the CDR3 reads TGTGCCAGCAGTCCAGGACTAGCGGCCTACGAGCAGTACTTC. The encoded protein is CASSPGLAAYEQYF.

The chain combines TRBV11-2 with TRBJ2-2, with a weak D call TRBD2 (6 bases). The CDR3 is 14 residues long. The germline V gene has CDR1 SGHAT and CDR2 FQNNGV. V was trimmed by 4 bases and J by 6 bases, leaving 12 bases between them. CDR3 sequence (DNA): TGTGCCAGCAGCTCTTCCCGGAGGGCCGGGGAGCTGTTTTTT. This encodes CASSSSRRAGELFF.

The gene calls are TRBV7-9 and TRBJ1-1; D is unresolved. From germline, CDR1 is SEHNR and CDR2 FQNEAQ (reference sequence). The CDR3 spans 12 residues. V lost 8 bases to trimming and J lost 10 bases, with 17 bases between them. CDR3: CASDGEGILAFF. The CDR3 region has the DNA TGTGCCAGCGACGGGGAGGGAATCTTAGCTTTCTTT. The complete variable domain, with remaining parts taken from reference TRBV7-9 and TRBJ1-1, reads DTGVSQNPRHKITKRGQNVTFRCDPISEHNRLYWYRQTLGQGPEFLTYFQNEAQLEKSRLLSDRFSAERPKGSFSTLEIQRTEQGDSAMYLCASDGEGILAFFGQGTRLTVV.

J is TRBJ2-7 and V is TRBV5-1, with no clear D. In germline, CDR1 is SGHRS, CDR2 YFSETQ. Deletions cut 0 bases from V and 3 bases from J, with 7 bases between. The CDR3 sequence is 13 residues long. Written as DNA, the CDR3 is TGCGCCAGCAGCTTGGACGGAGACTACGAGCAGTACTTC. It is translated as CASSLDGDYEQYF.

The chain recombines TRBV11-2 with TRBJ2-3; 8 nucleotides agree with TRBD2. Germline trimming cut 5 bases from V and 1 base from J; bases unmatched to any gene: 5. The CDR3 covers 15 residues. Germline values: CDR1 SGHAT, CDR2 FQNNGV. The CDR3 region is CASSRREGRTDTQYF. The CDR3 DNA reads as TGTGCCAGCAGCCGTCGGGAGGGCCGCACAGATACGCAGTATTTT.

This chain links TRBV6-6 with TRBJ1-5; 7 bases match TRBD1. Germline V gene sequence: CDR1 MNHNY, CDR2 SVGAGI (reference sequence). CDR3 length equals 14 residues. V lost 5 bases and J lost 7; bases outside the gene matches: 8. CDR3 sequence (DNA): TGTGCCAGCAGTCCCCGACAGGGCGGACAGCCCCAGCATTTT. It codes for CASSPRQGGQPQHF.

The rearrangement joins TRBV28 to TRBJ2-1; 9 bases are a match to TRBD2. The CDR3 sequence is 16 residues long. V lost 1 base, J lost 7 bases, and 8 bases stayed unmatched. Per germline, CDR1 MDHEN and CDR2 SYDVKM. This CDR3 reads CASSLLERGATNEQFF. CDR3 in DNA: TGTGCCAGCAGTTTATTGGAGCGGGGGGCTACGAATGAGCAGTTCTTC.

The rearrangement uses TRBV28 and TRBJ2-5; possible D gene TRBD1, 6 bases. The CDR3 length is 14 residues. Between the trimmed V and J ends, which lost 5 bases and 1 base, there was a span of 11 bases. Germline V gene lookup returns CDR1 MDHEN and CDR2 SYDVKM. The DNA of the CDR3 is TGTGCCAGCAGTCCAACAGGGTTCCAAGAGACCCAGTACTTC. Its protein product is CASSPTGFQETQYF.

This clone was seen a single time. The chain has TRBV28 and TRBJ1-5; 8 bases line up with TRBD1. Germline-derived CDR1 and CDR2 are MDHEN and SYDVKM. The junction had 6 bases not matched to a gene; V was cut back by 4 bases and J by 4 bases. There are 15 residues in the CDR3. CDR3 DNA sequence: TGTGCCAGCAGTTCACGGACAGGGTTAAATCAGCCCCAGCATTTT. This translates into CASSSRTGLNQPQHF.

The chain combines TRBV5-1 with TRBJ1-2; the D gene is possibly TRBD1 (6 bases). V lost 1 base and J 0 bases, leaving 13 bases between the germline ends. The CDR3 consists of 16 residues. Germline values: CDR1 SGHRS, CDR2 YFSETQ. The CDR3 here is CASSLSRGAANYGYTF. Here the CDR3 DNA reads TGCGCCAGCAGCTTGTCCAGGGGAGCAGCTAACTATGGCTACACCTTC.

The chain combines TRBV10-3 with TRBJ1-2, with 8 bases fitting TRBD1. V lost 6 bases to trimming and J lost 2 bases; unmatched junction nucleotides: 5. This CDR3 is built from 14 residues. CDR1 is ENHRY and CDR2 is SYGVKD in the germline V gene. In DNA, the CDR3 is TGTGCCATCAGAATGACAGGGGCGAACTATGGCTACACCTTC. The encoded protein is CAIRMTGANYGYTF.

The chain combines TRBV6-5 with TRBJ1-4; no reliable D call. Trimming shortened V by 8 bases and J by 7 bases, and 11 bases separated the two germline ends. CDR3 length equals 12 residues. Germline assignment: CDR1 MNHEY and CDR2 SVGAGI. The CDR3 is CASGGSSEKLFF. CDR3 DNA: TGTGCCAGCGGCGGGTCGAGTGAAAAACTGTTTTTT.

V and J are TRBV28 and TRBJ2-7; 8 nucleotides agree with TRBD1. With V trimmed by 6 bases and J by 6 bases, 16 bases remained unmatched. Germline values: CDR1 MDHEN, CDR2 SYDVKM. The CDR3 runs to 16 residues. The chain's CDR3 is CASSPRITGGAGEQYF. CDR3 in DNA: TGTGCCAGCAGCCCGCGGATTACAGGGGGAGCAGGCGAGCAGTACTTC. Full variable domain (remainder filled in from reference TRBV28 and TRBJ2-7): DVKVTQSSRYLVKRTGEKVFLECVQDMDHENMFWYRQDPGLGLRLIYFSYDVKMKEKGDIPEGYSVSREKKERFSLILESASTNQTSMYLCASSPRITGGAGEQYFGPGTRLTVT.

The rearrangement uses TRBV5-1 and TRBJ2-5; D uncertain. Germline CDR1 reads SGHRS; CDR2 reads YFSETQ. With 1 base removed from V and 5 bases from J, the gap between germline ends came to 12 bases. The CDR3 covers 14 residues. The CDR3 reads CASSLNLARETQYF. Here the CDR3 DNA reads TGCGCCAGCAGCTTGAACTTAGCTCGGGAGACCCAGTACTTC.

CDR3 amino acids: CASSLVVRDGYTF. DNA of the CDR3: TGTGCCAGCAGCTTAGTAGTTCGGGATGGCTACACCTTC. The chain employs TRBV7-2 and TRBJ1-2, with D uncertain. Germline values: CDR1 SGHTA, CDR2 FQGNSA. Trimming left V 1 base short and J 6 bases short, with 9 bases between. The CDR3 has 13 residues.

A single count supports this clone. Written as DNA, the CDR3 is TGTGCCAGCTCGCGCAGGGGGCGGTCAACTAATGAAAAACTGTTTTTT. This translates into CASSRRGRSTNEKLFF. This sequence joins TRBV27 and TRBJ1-4; 8 bases agree with TRBD1. J lost 0 bases, V lost 8 bases, and 8 bases had no gene match. This CDR3 has 16 residues. CDR1 is MNHEY and CDR2 is SMNVEV in the germline V gene (reference sequence).

V is TRBV5-6 and J is TRBJ1-3, with no clear D. The CDR3 has 15 residues. Trimming removed 2 bases at V and 0 bases at J, with 9 bases between. Germline V gene sequence: CDR1 SGHDT, CDR2 YYEEEE. For the CDR3, the DNA is TGTGCCAGCAGCTTTCGAGGTTTCTCTGGAAACACCATATATTTT. It codes for CASSFRGFSGNTIYF.

The chain combines TRBV2 with TRBJ1-2; D is unclear. The V gene's germline CDR1 is SNHLY and CDR2 FYNNEI. The CDR3 totals 12 residues. The V end lost 2 bases, the J end lost 7 bases, and 8 bases lay between the germline ends. CDR3 in DNA: TGTGCCAGCAGTGAACGGGGTCTTGGCTACACCTTC. Amino acid sequence: CASSERGLGYTF. Looking up the rest from reference TRBV2 and TRBJ1-2 gives the full variable domain: EPEVTQTPSHQVTQMGQEVILRCVPISNHLYFYWYRQILGQKVEFLVSFYNNEISEKSEIFDDQFSVERPDGSNFTLKIRSTKLEDSAMYFCASSERGLGYTFGSGTRLTVV.

This chain connects TRBV28 to TRBJ1-1, with D maybe TRBD1 (5 bases). The CDR3 is made up of 14 amino acids. CDR1 and CDR2 from the germline V gene are MDHEN and SYDVKM. V shed 6 bases and J shed 2 bases, with 13 bases lying between them. The CDR3 reads CASRPGGDNTEAFF. CDR3 nucleotides: TGTGCCAGCAGGCCCGGAGGGGATAACACTGAAGCTTTCTTT.